The sample holds many counts of the clone carrying this T cell receptor (beta chain). Its antigen is undetermined. The sample belongs to a study of T cells in Graves' hyperthyroidism and ophthalmopathy. Overall study findings and caveats: Among thyroid clonotypes expanded above 0.001, most also appeared in blood.

Using RNA transcripts as the source, TCR beta CDR3 regions were amplified. TCR CDR3 regions were first amplified by RT-PCR with HTBI primers. TCRdb reanalysed the multiplex PCR reads using MiXCR and keeps one entry per CDR3 protein. The sample comprises around 300,000 distinct CDR3 sequences, less than 30% of which are singletons, and approximately 25% rests with the top ten. Patients were excluded for uncontrolled infection, other autoimmune disease, pregnancy or lactation. Diagnostic assessment was based on clinical symptoms, serum thyroxine and TRAb, thyroid ultrasound and orbital computed tomography. Fresh 10 ml peripheral blood yielded PBMCs. V lost 6 bases and J lost 3; bases outside the gene matches: 2. The V gene's germline CDR1 is SNHLY and CDR2 FYNNEI. The CDR3 loop spans 13 amino acids.

This chain joins TRBV2 and TRBJ2-3; 8 nucleotides line up with TRBD2. The sequenced sample was blood. The clonotype comes from a man aged 40-55 years with Graves' hyperthyroidism that later progressed to Graves' ophthalmopathy. The CDR3 nucleotides read TGTGCCAGCAGCCTAGCGGGTACAGATACGCAGTATTTT. Its translation is CASSLAGTDTQYF.